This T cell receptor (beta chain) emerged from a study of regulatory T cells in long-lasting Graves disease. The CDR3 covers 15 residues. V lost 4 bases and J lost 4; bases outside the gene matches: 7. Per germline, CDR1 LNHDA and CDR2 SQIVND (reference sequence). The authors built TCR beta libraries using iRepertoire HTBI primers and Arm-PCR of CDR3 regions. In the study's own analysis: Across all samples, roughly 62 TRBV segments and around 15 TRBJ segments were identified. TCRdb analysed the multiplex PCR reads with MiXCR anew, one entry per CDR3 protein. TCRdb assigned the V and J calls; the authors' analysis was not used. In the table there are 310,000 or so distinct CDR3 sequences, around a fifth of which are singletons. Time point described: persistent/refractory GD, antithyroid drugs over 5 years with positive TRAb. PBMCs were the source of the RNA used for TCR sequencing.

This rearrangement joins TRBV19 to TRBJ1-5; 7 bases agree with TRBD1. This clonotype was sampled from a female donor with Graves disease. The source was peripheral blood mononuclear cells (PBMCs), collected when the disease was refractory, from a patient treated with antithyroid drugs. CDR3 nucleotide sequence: TGTGCCAGTAGTACGCGACAGGGAGGGAATCAGCCCCAGCATTTT. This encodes CASSTRQGGNQPQHF. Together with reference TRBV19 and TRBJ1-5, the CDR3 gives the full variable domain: DGGITQSPKYLFRKEGQNVTLSCEQNLNHDAMYWYRQDPGQGLRLIYYSQIVNDFQKGDIAEGYSVSREKKESFPLTVTSAQKNPTAFYLCASSTRQGGNQPQHFGDGTRLSIL.